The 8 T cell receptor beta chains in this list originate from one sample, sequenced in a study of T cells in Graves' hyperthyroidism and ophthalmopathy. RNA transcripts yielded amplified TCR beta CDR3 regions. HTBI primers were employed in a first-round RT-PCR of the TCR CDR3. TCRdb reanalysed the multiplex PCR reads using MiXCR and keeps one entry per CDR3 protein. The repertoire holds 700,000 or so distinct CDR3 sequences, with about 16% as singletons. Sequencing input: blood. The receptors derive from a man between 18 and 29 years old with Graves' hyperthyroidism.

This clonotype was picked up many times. The chain's CDR3 is CSARGLAGDYNEQFF. The CDR3 DNA is TGCAGTGCTAGAGGACTAGCGGGAGACTACAATGAGCAGTTCTTC. This chain links TRBV20-1 with TRBJ2-1; 12 bases align to TRBD2. The CDR3 length is 15 residues. V shed 1 base and J 3 bases; nucleotides not matched to a gene: 1. CDR1 is DFQATT and CDR2 is SNEGSKA in the germline V gene (reference sequence).

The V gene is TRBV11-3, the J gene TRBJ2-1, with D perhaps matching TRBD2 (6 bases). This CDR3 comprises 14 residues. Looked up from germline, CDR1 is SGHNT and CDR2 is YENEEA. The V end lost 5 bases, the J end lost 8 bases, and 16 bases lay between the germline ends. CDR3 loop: CASSLRSTSDEQFF. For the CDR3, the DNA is TGTGCCAGCAGCCTTAGATCGACTAGTGATGAGCAGTTCTTC.

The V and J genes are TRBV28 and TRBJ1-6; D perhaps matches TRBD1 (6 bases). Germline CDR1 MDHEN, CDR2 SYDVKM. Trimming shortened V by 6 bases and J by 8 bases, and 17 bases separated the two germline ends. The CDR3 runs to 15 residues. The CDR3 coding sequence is TGTGCCAGCAGACCCGGACAGCTGGAGCATTCACCCCTCCACTTT. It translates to CASRPGQLEHSPLHF.

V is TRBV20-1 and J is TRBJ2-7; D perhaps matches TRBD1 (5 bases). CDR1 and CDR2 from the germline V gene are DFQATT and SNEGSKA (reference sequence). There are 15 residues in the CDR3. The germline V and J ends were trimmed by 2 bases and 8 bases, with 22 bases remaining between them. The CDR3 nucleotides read TGCAGTGCTAGACAGGGTGGTCAACTCCAACCTAAGCAGTACTTC. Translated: CSARQGGQLQPKQYF.

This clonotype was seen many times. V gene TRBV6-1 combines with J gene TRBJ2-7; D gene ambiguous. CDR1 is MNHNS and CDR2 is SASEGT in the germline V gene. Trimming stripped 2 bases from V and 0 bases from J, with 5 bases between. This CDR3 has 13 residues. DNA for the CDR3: TGTGCCAGCAGTGAATCTGACTCCTACGAGCAGTACTTC. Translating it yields CASSESDSYEQYF.

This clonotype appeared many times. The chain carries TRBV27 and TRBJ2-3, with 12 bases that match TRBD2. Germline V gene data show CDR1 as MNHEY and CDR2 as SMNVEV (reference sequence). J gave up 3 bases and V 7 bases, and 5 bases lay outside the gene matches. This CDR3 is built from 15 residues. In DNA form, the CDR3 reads TGTGCCAGCATCCTAGGACTAGCGGGAACAGATACGCAGTATTTT. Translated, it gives CASILGLAGTDTQYF.

CDR3 sequence reads: CASSGGLAGLNTGELFF. In DNA form, the CDR3 reads TGTGCCAGCAGTGGGGGACTAGCGGGTTTGAACACCGGGGAGCTGTTTTTT. The rearrangement uses TRBV6-2 or TRBV6-3 and TRBJ2-2; 12 bases are a match to TRBD2. V was pared by 5 bases and J by 1 base, with 5 bases of the junction left unmatched. The germline V gene encodes CDR1 MNHEY and CDR2 SVGEGT. This CDR3 comprises 17 residues.

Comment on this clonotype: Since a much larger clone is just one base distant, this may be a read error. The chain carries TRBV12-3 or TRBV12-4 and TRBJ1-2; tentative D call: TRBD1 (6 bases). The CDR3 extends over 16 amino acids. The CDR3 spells CTSTFLRDTPNYGYTF. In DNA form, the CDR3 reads TGTACCAGCACGTTTTTACGGGACACCCCTAACTATGGCTACACCTTC.